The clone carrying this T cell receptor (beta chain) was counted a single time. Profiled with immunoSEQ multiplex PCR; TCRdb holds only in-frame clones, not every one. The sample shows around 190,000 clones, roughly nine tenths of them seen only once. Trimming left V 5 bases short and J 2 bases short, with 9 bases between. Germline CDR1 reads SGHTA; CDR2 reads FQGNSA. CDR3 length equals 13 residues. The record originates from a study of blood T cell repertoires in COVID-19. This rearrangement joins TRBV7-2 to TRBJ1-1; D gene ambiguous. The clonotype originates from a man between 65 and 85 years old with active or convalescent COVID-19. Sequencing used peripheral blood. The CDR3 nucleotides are TGTGCCAGCAGCGTTCAGGTTAACACTGAAGCTTTCTTT. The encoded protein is CASSVQVNTEAFF.